The 17 T cell receptor beta chains presented below share a single source sample, sequenced in a study of T cells in narcolepsy. Sequenced by immunoSEQ multiplex PCR; TCRdb stores in-frame clones only, minus some. The sample includes 25,000 to 35,000 clones, about 83% seen only once; the top ten take 0.75% to 1%. The source material was CD45RA- memory CD4+ T cells from PBMCs. Every receptor here comes from a human donor with narcolepsy.

This clone was detected only once. This chain uses TRBV11-3 with TRBJ2-5; D not certain. Germline V lookup: CDR1 SGHNT, CDR2 YENEEA. The length of the CDR3 is 13 residues. Trimming cost V 0 bases and J 13 bases, with 15 bases left between them. CDR3 coding DNA: TGTGCCAGCAGCTTAGATTCTGCCCCACCGCCGTACTTC. This sequence encodes CASSLDSAPPPYF.

In this sample, this clone turned up once. The chain has TRBV7-2 and TRBJ2-7; 10 bases align to TRBD2. The CDR3 runs 15 residues. The germline V gene has CDR1 SGHTA and CDR2 FQGNSA. V shed 1 base and J 4 bases; nucleotides not matched to a gene: 4. In DNA form, the CDR3 reads TGTGCCAGCAGCTTAGACGCTAGCGGGGGTTACGAGCAGTACTTC. Translating gives CASSLDASGGYEQYF.

The V call is TRBV2, the J call TRBJ2-1; 10 bases map to TRBD1. Trimming cost V 8 bases and J 6 bases; bases outside gene matches: 7. The CDR3 runs to 14 residues. Germline CDR1 SNHLY, CDR2 FYNNEI. CDR3 coding DNA: TGTGCCAGCGTCCGGGACAGGGGTCGCAATGAGCAGTTCTTC. Translating it yields CASVRDRGRNEQFF.

The CDR3 DNA reads TGTGCCAGCGGGGGGGGCAGGACAGCCGGGGAGCTGTTTTTT. This codes for CASGGGRTAGELFF. The rearrangement joins TRBV5-4 to TRBJ2-2; a possible D gene is TRBD2 (7 bases). The CDR3 consists of 14 residues. V lost 7 bases, J lost 6 bases, and 16 bases lay in between. The germline V gene encodes CDR1 SGHNT and CDR2 YYREEE (reference sequence).

This clone was seen a handful of times. The chain employs TRBV18 and TRBJ2-7; D is possibly TRBD1 (5 bases). Germline CDR1 and CDR2: KGHSH and LQKENI. CDR3 length: 14 residues. Trimming stripped 2 bases from V and 1 base from J, with 9 bases between. The chain's CDR3 is CASSPTTVSYEQYF. The CDR3 DNA reads TGTGCCAGCTCACCAACGACAGTGTCCTACGAGCAGTACTTC. The entire variable domain, with the rest obtained from reference TRBV18 and TRBJ2-7, is as follows: NAGVMQNPRHLVRRRGQEARLRCSPMKGHSHVYWYRQLPEEGLKFMVYLQKENIIDESGMPKERFSAEFPKEGPSILRIQQVVRGDSAAYFCASSPTTVSYEQYFGPGTRLTVT.

The CDR3 region is CASSLPIGQGSRNSPLHF. The DNA for the CDR3 is TGTGCCAGCAGCTTACCGATCGGACAGGGGAGCAGGAATTCACCCCTCCACTTT. The V call is TRBV5-8, the J call TRBJ1-6, with 9 bases aligning to TRBD1. Germline-derived CDR1 and CDR2 are SGHTS and YDEGEE. V was clipped by 2 bases and J by 7 bases; unmatched bases: 13. This CDR3 is 18 amino acids long.

V and J are TRBV13 and TRBJ2-3, with TRBD2 identical over 9 bases. The CDR3 spans 19 residues. Looked up from germline, CDR1 is PRHDT and CDR2 is FYEKMQ (reference sequence). V lost 0 bases and J lost 4; bases outside the gene matches: 14. Here the CDR3 DNA reads TGTGCCAGCAGCTTAGGCGGTTCGCTGCTAGCGGGGTTCCCAGATACGCAGTATTTT. Translating it yields CASSLGGSLLAGFPDTQYF.

The DNA for the CDR3 is TGTGCCTTTTCAGTTCTCGGATACGAGCAGTACTTC. Amino acid sequence: CAFSVLGYEQYF. The rearrangement uses TRBV30 and TRBJ2-5; no clear D. The closer fit of TRBJ2-7 to the DNA end suggests the J call may be wrong. CDR3 length: 12 amino acids. The germline gives CDR1 GTSNPN, CDR2 SVGIG (reference sequence).

The rearrangement uses TRBV19 and TRBJ1-4; D is undetermined. V lost 2 bases and J 5 bases, leaving 6 bases between the germline ends. CDR1 LNHDA and CDR2 SQIVND come from the germline V gene (reference sequence). The CDR3 spans 13 residues. In DNA, the CDR3 is TGTGCCAGTAGTATATTACAGAATGAAAAACTGTTTTTT. Its translation: CASSILQNEKLFF. The variable domain in full, with the rest retrieved from reference TRBV19 and TRBJ1-4, is DGGITQSPKYLFRKEGQNVTLSCEQNLNHDAMYWYRQDPGQGLRLIYYSQIVNDFQKGDIAEGYSVSREKKESFPLTVTSAQKNPTAFYLCASSILQNEKLFFGSGTQLSVL.

The gene calls are TRBV4-3 and TRBJ2-5; either TRBD1 or TRBD2 may supply D (5 bases each). Between the trimmed V and J ends, which lost 0 bases and 5 bases, there was a span of 16 bases. The V gene's germline CDR1 is LGHNA and CDR2 YSLEER. CDR3 length equals 16 residues. CDR3 bases: TGCGCCAGCAGCCAAGATATGAGAGGGGTTTGGGAGACCCAGTACTTC. Translating gives CASSQDMRGVWETQYF.

The V call is TRBV7-2, the J call TRBJ1-1; 7 bases line up with TRBD1. Trimming took 0 bases from V and 4 from J; bases not matched to a gene: 8. The CDR3 totals 16 residues. Germline V gives CDR1 SGHTA, CDR2 FQGNSA. DNA of the CDR3: TGTGCCAGCAGCTTAGCTGGGGGCAGGGGGGGCACTGAAGCTTTCTTT. This translates into CASSLAGGRGGTEAFF.

The V call is TRBV7-2, the J call TRBJ1-2; no firm D call. CDR1 and CDR2 from the germline V gene are SGHTA and FQGNSA. The ends were cut back, 0 bases at V and 8 bases at J, with 16 bases in the middle. There are 15 residues in the CDR3. CDR3 bases: TGTGCCAGCAGCTTAGCACATAGAGGGAATGAGGGCTACACCTTC. The encoded protein is CASSLAHRGNEGYTF.

V usage is TRBV4-3 and J usage is TRBJ1-1, with D perhaps TRBD1 (6 bases). CDR3 length: 14 amino acids. The germline V gene encodes CDR1 LGHNA and CDR2 YSLEER. With 0 bases removed from V and 4 bases from J, the gap between germline ends came to 9 bases. CDR3 region: CASSQEGGSTEAFF. The CDR3, as DNA: TGCGCCAGCAGCCAAGAAGGGGGTAGCACTGAAGCTTTCTTT.

The V and J genes are TRBV18 and TRBJ1-3; D gene ambiguous. CDR3 length equals 17 residues. The V gene's germline CDR1 is KGHSH and CDR2 LQKENI. V was cut by 3 bases and J by 0 bases, with 15 bases left in between. This CDR3 is CASSPSGAQSSGNTIYF. In DNA form, the CDR3 reads TGTGCCAGCTCACCCTCAGGTGCCCAGAGCTCTGGAAACACCATATATTTT.

The rearrangement uses TRBV21-1 and TRBJ2-3; TRBD2 is the table's D call, not checked against the DNA. TRBV21-1 is annotated as a pseudogene. This CDR3 region has 15 residues. CDR3 DNA sequence: TGTGCCAGCAGCAAACTCGGGAAATTCACAGATACGCAGTATTTT. Its translation: CASSKLGKFTDTQYF.

This chain links TRBV28 with TRBJ2-1; D might be TRBD2 (6 bases). The CDR3 totals 13 residues. Deletions cut 6 bases from V and 3 bases from J, with 9 bases between. CDR1 MDHEN and CDR2 SYDVKM come from the germline V gene. CDR3 region: CASRGDFYNEQFF. CDR3 sequence (DNA): TGTGCCAGCAGGGGGGACTTCTACAATGAGCAGTTCTTC.

This clone was seen a few times. The chain combines TRBV11-2 with TRBJ2-1, with D possibly TRBD1 on 6 matching bases. Trimming removed 5 bases from V and 5 bases from J, with 19 bases in between. Germline V CDR1 and CDR2: SGHAT, FQNNGV. This CDR3 is built from 16 residues. The CDR3 DNA sequence: TGTGCCAGCAGCCCCCGAACAGGGTTTTTTAACAATGAGCAGTTCTTC. Residues: CASSPRTGFFNNEQFF.